The 30 T cell receptor beta chains below all came from one sample that was sequenced in a study of blood T cell repertoires in COVID-19. Generated by immunoSEQ multiplex PCR, the TCRdb table keeps only in-frame clones and is missing some. The sample shows 35,000 to 45,000 clones, about 88% of them seen only once. Input material: peripheral blood. These receptors originate from a human donor in a cohort sampled during active COVID-19.

The J gene is TRBJ1-3, the V gene TRBV3-1 (or the pseudogene TRBV3-2), with a weak D call TRBD1 (5 bases). CDR3 length equals 15 residues. Trimming pared 6 bases from V and 4 bases from J, leaving 16 bases between. The germline V gene encodes CDR1 LGHDT and CDR2 YNNKEL (reference sequence). The CDR3 loop reads CASSLGEGEGNTIYF. The CDR3 coding sequence is TGTGCCAGCAGTTTGGGGGAGGGCGAAGGAAACACCATATATTTT.

The rearrangement joins TRBV5-4 to TRBJ2-3; 10 bases are shared with TRBD2. Germline CDR1 reads SGHNT; CDR2 reads YYREEE (reference sequence). CDR3 length: 17 amino acids. The junction had 14 bases not matched to a gene; V was cut back by 1 base and J by 9 bases. The CDR3 is CASSLIPSGGASGTQYF. CDR3 bases: TGTGCCAGCAGCTTGATCCCCAGCGGGGGGGCCTCAGGGACGCAGTATTTT.

This clone has just one count. The chain couples TRBV7-9 to TRBJ2-7; tentative D call: TRBD1 (5 bases). CDR1 is SEHNR, CDR2 FQNEAQ, per germline (reference sequence). V lost 4 bases and J 7 bases, leaving 5 bases between the germline ends. The CDR3 is made up of 10 amino acids. DNA of the CDR3: TGTGCCAGCAGCTCAGGGGAGCAGTACTTC. Its translation is CASSSGEQYF.

The chain combines TRBV4-2 with TRBJ2-7; 8 bases are a match to TRBD2. Germline lookup yields CDR1 LGHNA and CDR2 YNFKEQ. V was clipped by 1 base and J by 2 bases; unmatched bases: 10. This CDR3 contains 17 residues. The DNA for the CDR3 is TGTGCCAGCAGCCAAGTTACTTCGGGGGGGTTAGCCTACGAGCAGTACTTC. Residues: CASSQVTSGGLAYEQYF.

The table lists this clone with a few counts. The chain uses TRBV4-1 and TRBJ1-5; no firm D call. Trimming took 0 bases from V and 12 from J, leaving 21 bases between them. The germline CDR1 and CDR2 sequences are MGHRA and YSYEKL. This CDR3 is 16 amino acids long. CDR3: CASSQDLGSVGDIQHF. CDR3 DNA sequence: TGCGCCAGCAGCCAAGATCTCGGCAGTGTGGGCGACATCCAGCATTTT.

The genes are TRBV11-3 and TRBJ2-1; perhaps TRBD2 as D (6 bases). The V and J ends lost 3 bases and 4 bases respectively, with 13 bases between them. Per germline, CDR1 SGHNT and CDR2 YENEEA. This CDR3 has 15 amino acids. The CDR3 nucleotides are TGTGCCAGCAGCTTGTCCGGGACTGCGTACAATGAGCAGTTCTTC. Translating it yields CASSLSGTAYNEQFF.

Comments on this clone: At one of its ends the junction is not consistent with the germline gene, which may arise from a read error. The rearrangement links TRBV25-1 to TRBJ1-4, with TRBD1 as a possible D gene (6 bases). This CDR3 comprises 13 residues. CDR1 and CDR2 from the germline V gene are MGHDK and SYGVNS. The CDR3 coding sequence is TGTACCAGCAGTGAAAGGGGGAAGGAAAAACTGTTTTTT. Its translation is CTSSERGKEKLFF.

This chain links TRBV3-1 (or the pseudogene TRBV3-2) with TRBJ1-4; the D is unclear. There are 17 residues in the CDR3. Germline V lookup: CDR1 LGHDT, CDR2 YNNKEL (reference sequence). The germline V and J ends were trimmed by 4 bases and 0 bases, with 15 bases remaining between them. CDR3 DNA sequence: TGTGCCAGCAGCCCGGCCCGAGGTCTTGCAACTAATGAAAAACTGTTTTTT. Amino acids: CASSPARGLATNEKLFF.

This sequence joins TRBV6-5 and TRBJ1-1; D gene ambiguous. V lost 0 bases and J 0 bases, leaving 8 bases between the germline ends. The CDR3 contains 15 residues. Looked up from germline, CDR1 is MNHEY and CDR2 is SVGAGI. The CDR3 DNA follows: TGTGCCAGCAGTTACTCGGAGGCTATGAACACTGAAGCTTTCTTT. The encoded protein is CASSYSEAMNTEAFF.

This clone was seen once. The chain combines TRBV7-9 with TRBJ1-5; tentatively, D is TRBD1 (5 bases). Trimming left V 0 bases short and J 5 bases short, with 8 bases between. The CDR3 covers 14 residues. Germline-derived CDR1 and CDR2 are SEHNR and FQNEAQ (reference sequence). The CDR3 DNA sequence: TGTGCCAGCAGCTTAGCTGGGGCAGATCAGCCCCAGCATTTT. Translation gives CASSLAGADQPQHF.

The chain employs TRBV19 and TRBJ1-6, with a tentative D call TRBD1 (6 bases). Germline V CDR1 and CDR2: LNHDA, SQIVND (reference sequence). V lost 5 bases to trimming and J lost 0 bases, with 11 bases between them. CDR3 length equals 16 residues. The CDR3 DNA sequence: TGTGCCAGTAGTCTACAGGGAAGCTCCTATAATTCACCCCTCCACTTT. Translating gives CASSLQGSSYNSPLHF.

The V and J genes are TRBV10-3 and TRBJ2-7, with D perhaps TRBD2 (6 bases). With 7 bases removed from V and 0 bases from J, the gap between germline ends came to 19 bases. Germline values: CDR1 ENHRY, CDR2 SYGVKD. The length of the CDR3 is 16 residues. Written as DNA, the CDR3 is TGTGCCATCAAAGGTAGGGGACTGACGGACTCCTACGAGCAGTACTTC. This gives the protein CAIKGRGLTDSYEQYF.

The chain recombines TRBV10-1 with TRBJ2-2; perhaps TRBD2 as D (6 bases). This CDR3 is built from 14 residues. V was pared by 11 bases and J by 1 base, with 14 bases between. Germline CDR1 reads WNHNN; CDR2 reads SYGVQD (reference sequence). The CDR3 coding sequence is TGCGCCGCTTCTCCGGGACTGAACACCGGGGAGCTGTTTTTT. As protein: CAASPGLNTGELFF.

The chain joins TRBV5-1 to TRBJ2-1, with 9 nucleotides matching TRBD2. The V segment lost 0 bases and the J segment 6 bases; nucleotides outside the gene matches: 7. The CDR3 has 16 amino acids. In germline, CDR1 is SGHRS, CDR2 YFSETQ. The CDR3: CASSLAVSGGSNEQFF. For the CDR3, the DNA is TGCGCCAGCAGCTTGGCGGTTAGCGGGGGAAGCAATGAGCAGTTCTTC. The full variable domain, with the rest looked up from reference TRBV5-1 and TRBJ2-1, is KAGVTQTPRYLIKTRGQQVTLSCSPISGHRSVSWYQQTPGQGLQFLFEYFSETQRNKGNFPGRFSGRQFSNSRSEMNVSTLELGDSALYLCASSLAVSGGSNEQFFGPGTRLTVL.

This rearrangement joins TRBV10-3 to TRBJ2-7; 9 bases agree with TRBD2. The CDR3 is 14 residues long. CDR1 is ENHRY and CDR2 is SYGVKD in the germline V gene. Losses at the gene ends were 2 bases for V and 4 bases for J; bases not matched to a gene: 3. The CDR3 sequence is CAISEGGGEYEQYF. The CDR3 coding sequence is TGTGCCATCAGTGAGGGCGGGGGGGAATACGAGCAGTACTTC.

J is TRBJ2-7 and V is TRBV6-6; TRBD1 might be the D (5 bases). This CDR3 is built from 13 residues. Trimming took 4 bases from V and 2 from J, leaving 9 bases between them. Germline values: CDR1 MNHNY, CDR2 SVGAGI (reference sequence). The CDR3 DNA sequence: TGTGCCAGCAGTTCGGACACGACCTACGAGCAGTACTTC. Translated: CASSSDTTYEQYF.

J is TRBJ1-1 and V is TRBV6-2 or TRBV6-3, with a possible D match to TRBD1 (6 bases). Germline V gene data show CDR1 as MNHEY and CDR2 as SVGEGT. The CDR3 is 15 residues long. The V end was cut by 4 bases, the J end by 1 base, with 13 bases between. CDR3 sequence reads: CASSLTTTGNTEAFF. As DNA, the CDR3 is TGTGCCAGCAGTTTAACAACGACAGGGAACACTGAAGCTTTCTTT.

V usage is TRBV11-2 and J usage is TRBJ1-2; maybe TRBD1 (5 bases). CDR1 and CDR2 (germline): SGHAT, FQNNGV. V dropped 2 bases and J dropped 0 bases, with 16 bases sitting between them. This CDR3 has 17 residues. DNA for the CDR3: TGTGCCAGCAGCTTAAACTCAGGGCATATTACTAACTATGGCTACACCTTC. Translating gives CASSLNSGHITNYGYTF.

The V call is TRBV6-6, the J call TRBJ2-4, with 9 bases aligning to TRBD1. V lost 2 bases to trimming and J lost 8 bases; unmatched junction nucleotides: 4. The CDR3 is 14 amino acids. Germline CDR1 is MNHNY and CDR2 is SVGAGI (reference sequence). The CDR3 DNA reads as TGTGCCAGCAGTTACCGGGACAGGGACCACATTCAGTACTTC. Translating it yields CASSYRDRDHIQYF.

CDR3 in amino acids: CASSLDVAGSTDTQYF. CDR3 bases: TGTGCCAGCAGCTTAGATGTAGCGGGGAGCACAGATACGCAGTATTTT. The rearrangement joins TRBV7-8 to TRBJ2-3; 8 nucleotides match TRBD2. The germline V gene has CDR1 SGHVS and CDR2 FQNEAQ. The CDR3 runs to 16 residues. V dropped 1 base and J dropped 0; count of bases not matched to a gene: 3.

The J gene is TRBJ2-6, the V gene TRBV9; 7 nucleotides line up with TRBD1. There are 18 residues in the CDR3. Germline CDR1 and CDR2: SGDLS and YYNGEE. J lost 0 bases, V lost 0 bases, and 6 bases had no gene match. The CDR3 region has the DNA TGTGCCAGCAGCGTAGGGGGGACAGATTACTCTGGGGCCAACGTCCTGACTTTC. Translating gives CASSVGGTDYSGANVLTF. The whole variable domain, remainder taken from reference TRBV9 and TRBJ2-6, is DSGVTQTPKHLITATGQRVTLRCSPRSGDLSVYWYQQSLDQGLQFLIQYYNGEERAKGNILERFSAQQFPDLHSELNLSSLELGDSALYFCASSVGGTDYSGANVLTFGAGSRLTVL.

This clone was observed a single time. The chain couples TRBV12-3 or TRBV12-4 to TRBJ1-2, with TRBD1 as a possible D gene (5 bases). The V and J ends lost 6 bases and 7 bases respectively, with 12 bases between them. The length of the CDR3 is 12 residues. CDR3 amino acids: CASSPGSAGYTF. The CDR3 DNA reads TGTGCCAGCAGCCCAGGGTCAGCTGGCTACACCTTC.

J is TRBJ1-2 and V is TRBV5-1, with D uncertain. This CDR3 is 13 amino acids long. Trimming left V 1 base short and J 7 bases short, with 11 bases between. Germline lookup yields CDR1 SGHRS and CDR2 YFSETQ. CDR3 DNA sequence: TGCGCCAGCAGCTTGATACAGTCTCGTGGCTACACCTTC. Amino acid sequence: CASSLIQSRGYTF.

The chain combines TRBV19 with TRBJ1-1; possibly TRBD1 for D (6 bases). The CDR3 sequence is 15 residues long. CDR1 is LNHDA and CDR2 is SQIVND in the germline V gene (reference sequence). V lost 3 bases to trimming and J lost 0 bases, with 11 bases between them. This CDR3 reads CASSMRRDMNTEAFF. The CDR3 DNA reads as TGTGCCAGTAGTATGCGAAGGGACATGAACACTGAAGCTTTCTTT.

The DNA of the CDR3 is TGTGCCAGCAGTTTCCAACCGGGACACCAAACCTCCGAGCAGTACTTC. This encodes CASSFQPGHQTSEQYF. This chain connects TRBV27 to TRBJ2-7; a weak D match, TRBD1 (6 bases). Germline CDR1 is MNHEY and CDR2 is SMNVEV (reference sequence). Trimming left V 3 bases short and J 6 bases short, with 21 bases between. The CDR3 is 16 amino acids.

This clone was picked up a small number of times. The V call is TRBV27, the J call TRBJ1-2, with D possibly TRBD1 on 6 matching bases. In germline, CDR1 is MNHEY, CDR2 SMNVEV (reference sequence). The germline V and J ends were trimmed by 5 bases and 0 bases, with 19 bases remaining between them. The CDR3 contains 17 residues. Here the CDR3 DNA reads TGTGCCAGCAGTCTCAGCCCCTTGGACAGAACTAACTATGGCTACACCTTC. This encodes CASSLSPLDRTNYGYTF.

CDR3: CASSDSGGYSYNEQFF. CDR3 nucleotides: TGTGCCAGCAGCGACAGCGGGGGGTACTCCTACAATGAGCAGTTCTTC. This chain uses TRBV7-9 with TRBJ2-1; 9 positions match TRBD2. The CDR3 is 16 residues long. Germline values: CDR1 SEHNR, CDR2 FQNEAQ (reference sequence). J was trimmed by 0 bases and V by 5 bases; bases with no gene match: 5.

J is TRBJ2-7 and V is TRBV27; TRBD1 matches at 9 bases. This CDR3 is built from 15 residues. The germline V gene has CDR1 MNHEY and CDR2 SMNVEV (reference sequence). V trimming: 6 bases; J trimming: 3 bases; junction bases outside the gene matches: 9. CDR3: CASSTDRGRRYEQYF. CDR3 coding DNA: TGTGCCAGCAGCACGGACAGGGGCCGCCGCTACGAGCAGTACTTC.

The chain combines TRBV29-1 with TRBJ1-2; the D gene is possibly TRBD1 (6 bases). V gave up 0 bases and J gave up 0 bases, with 14 bases separating them. The CDR3 length is 16 residues. Germline-derived CDR1 and CDR2 are SQVTM and ANQGSEA. CDR3: CSVEEGRRTANYGYTF. CDR3 in DNA: TGCAGCGTTGAAGAGGGTCGGAGGACAGCTAACTATGGCTACACCTTC.

The J gene is TRBJ1-2, the V gene TRBV4-1; D not certain. This CDR3 is 14 amino acids long. Germline lookup yields CDR1 MGHRA and CDR2 YSYEKL. The V and J ends lost 0 bases and 4 bases respectively, with 9 bases between them. The CDR3 region is CASSQDSATYGYTF. CDR3 coding DNA: TGCGCCAGCAGCCAAGACAGCGCTACCTATGGCTACACCTTC.